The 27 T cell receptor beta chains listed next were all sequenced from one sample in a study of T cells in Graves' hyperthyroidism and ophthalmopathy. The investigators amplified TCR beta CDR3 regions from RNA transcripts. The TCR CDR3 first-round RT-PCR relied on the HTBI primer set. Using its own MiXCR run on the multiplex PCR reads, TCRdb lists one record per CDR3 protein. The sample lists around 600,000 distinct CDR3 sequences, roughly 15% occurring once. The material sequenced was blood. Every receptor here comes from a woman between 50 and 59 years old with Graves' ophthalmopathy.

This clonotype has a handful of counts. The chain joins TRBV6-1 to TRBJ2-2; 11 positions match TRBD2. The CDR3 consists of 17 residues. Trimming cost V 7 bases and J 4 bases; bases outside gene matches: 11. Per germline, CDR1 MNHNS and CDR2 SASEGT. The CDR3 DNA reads TGTGCCAGCACAAAAACTAGCGGGAGTTACGTCACCGGGGAGCTGTTTTTT. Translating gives CASTKTSGSYVTGELFF.

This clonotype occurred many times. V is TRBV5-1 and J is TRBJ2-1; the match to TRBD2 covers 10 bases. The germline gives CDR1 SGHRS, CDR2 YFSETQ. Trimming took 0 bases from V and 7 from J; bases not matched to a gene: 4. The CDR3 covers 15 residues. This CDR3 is CASSLGAGGGNEQFF. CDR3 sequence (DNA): TGCGCCAGCAGCTTGGGAGCGGGAGGGGGGAATGAGCAGTTCTTC.

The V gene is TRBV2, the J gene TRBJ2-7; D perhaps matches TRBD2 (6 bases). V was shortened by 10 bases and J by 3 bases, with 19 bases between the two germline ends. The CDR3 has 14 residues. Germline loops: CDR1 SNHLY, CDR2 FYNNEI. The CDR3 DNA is TGTGCCACGACCGTCCAGGGAGGCATCTACGAGCAGTACTTC. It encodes CATTVQGGIYEQYF.

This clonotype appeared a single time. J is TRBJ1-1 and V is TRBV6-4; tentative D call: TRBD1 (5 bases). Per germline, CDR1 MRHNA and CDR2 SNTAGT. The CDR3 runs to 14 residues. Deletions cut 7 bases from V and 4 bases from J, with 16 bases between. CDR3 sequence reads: CASKDRPGVTEAFF. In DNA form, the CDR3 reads TGTGCCAGCAAAGATCGGCCGGGGGTCACTGAAGCTTTCTTT.

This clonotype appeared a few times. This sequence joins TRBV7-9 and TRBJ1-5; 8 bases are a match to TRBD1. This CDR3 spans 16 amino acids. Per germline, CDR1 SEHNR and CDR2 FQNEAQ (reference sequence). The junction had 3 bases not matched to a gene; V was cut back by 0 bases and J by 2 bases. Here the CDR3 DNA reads TGTGCCAGCAGCTTAGCGCAGGGGGCGGGCAATCAGCCCCAGCATTTT. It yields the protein CASSLAQGAGNQPQHF.

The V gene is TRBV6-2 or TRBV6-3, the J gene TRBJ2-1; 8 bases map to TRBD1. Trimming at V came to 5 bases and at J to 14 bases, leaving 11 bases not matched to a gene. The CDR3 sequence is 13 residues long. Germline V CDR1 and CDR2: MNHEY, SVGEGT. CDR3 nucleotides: TGTGCCAGCAGTCCCCGGTCGGACAGGGAGAAGTTCTTC. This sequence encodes CASSPRSDREKFF.

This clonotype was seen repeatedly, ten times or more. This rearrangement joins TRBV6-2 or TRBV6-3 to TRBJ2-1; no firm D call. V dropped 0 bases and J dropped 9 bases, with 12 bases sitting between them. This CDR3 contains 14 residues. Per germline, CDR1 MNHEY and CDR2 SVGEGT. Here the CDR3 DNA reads TGTGCCAGCAGTTACTCTGGTCCTTGGGGTGAGCAGTTCTTC. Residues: CASSYSGPWGEQFF.

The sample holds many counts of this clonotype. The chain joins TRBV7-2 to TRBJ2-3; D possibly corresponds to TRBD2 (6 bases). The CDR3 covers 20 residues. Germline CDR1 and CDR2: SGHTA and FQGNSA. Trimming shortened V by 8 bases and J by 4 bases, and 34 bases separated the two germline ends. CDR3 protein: CASVPLLRAERRGIPDTQYF. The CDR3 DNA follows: TGTGCCAGCGTACCACTCTTACGGGCTGAACGGCGGGGTATCCCAGATACGCAGTATTTT.

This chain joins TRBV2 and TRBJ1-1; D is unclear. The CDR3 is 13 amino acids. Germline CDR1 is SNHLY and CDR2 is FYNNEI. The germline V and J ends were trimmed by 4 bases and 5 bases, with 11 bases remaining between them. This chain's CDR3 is CASSATGRTEAFF. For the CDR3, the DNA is TGTGCCAGCAGTGCCACGGGAAGGACTGAAGCTTTCTTT.

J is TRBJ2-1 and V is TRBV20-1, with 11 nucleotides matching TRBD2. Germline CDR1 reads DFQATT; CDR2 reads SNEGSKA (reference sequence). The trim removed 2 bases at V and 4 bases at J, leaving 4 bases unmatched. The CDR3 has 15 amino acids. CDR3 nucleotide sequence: TGCAGTGCTAGAACGACTAGCGGGGTATACAATGAGCAGTTCTTC. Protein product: CSARTTSGVYNEQFF.

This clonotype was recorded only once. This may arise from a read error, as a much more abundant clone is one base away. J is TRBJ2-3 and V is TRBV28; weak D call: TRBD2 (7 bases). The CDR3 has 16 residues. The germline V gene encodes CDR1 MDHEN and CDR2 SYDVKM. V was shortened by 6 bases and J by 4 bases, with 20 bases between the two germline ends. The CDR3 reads CASRPMRGGGADTQYF. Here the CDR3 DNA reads TGTGCCAGCAGACCCATGAGGGGGGGTGGGGCAGATACGCAGTATTTT.

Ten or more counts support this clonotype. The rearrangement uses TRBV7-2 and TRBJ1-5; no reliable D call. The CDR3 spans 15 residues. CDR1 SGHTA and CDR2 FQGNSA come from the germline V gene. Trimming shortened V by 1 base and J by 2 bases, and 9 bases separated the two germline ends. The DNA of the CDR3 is TGTGCCAGCAGCTTAGATACAAAGGGCAATCAGCCCCAGCATTTT. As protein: CASSLDTKGNQPQHF. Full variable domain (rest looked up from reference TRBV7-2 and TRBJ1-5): GAGVSQSPSNKVTEKGKDVELRCDPISGHTALYWYRQSLGQGLEFLIYFQGNSAPDKSGLPSDRFSAERTGGSVSTLTIQRTQQEDSAVYLCASSLDTKGNQPQHFGDGTRLSIL.

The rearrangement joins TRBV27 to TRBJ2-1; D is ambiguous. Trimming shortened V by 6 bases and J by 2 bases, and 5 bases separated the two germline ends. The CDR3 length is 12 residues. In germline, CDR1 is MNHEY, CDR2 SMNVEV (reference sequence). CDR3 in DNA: TGTGCCAGCAGAACAACCTACAATGAGCAGTTCTTC. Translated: CASRTTYNEQFF.

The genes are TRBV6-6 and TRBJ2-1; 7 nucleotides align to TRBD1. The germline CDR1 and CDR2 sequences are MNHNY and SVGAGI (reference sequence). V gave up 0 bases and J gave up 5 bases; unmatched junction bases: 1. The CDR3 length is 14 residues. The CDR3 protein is CASSYSGQDNEQFF. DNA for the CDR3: TGTGCCAGCAGTTACTCCGGACAGGACAATGAGCAGTTCTTC.

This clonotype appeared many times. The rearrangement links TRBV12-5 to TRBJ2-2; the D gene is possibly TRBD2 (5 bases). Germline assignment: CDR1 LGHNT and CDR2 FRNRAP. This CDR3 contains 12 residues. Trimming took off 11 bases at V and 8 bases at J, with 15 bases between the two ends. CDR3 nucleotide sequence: TGTGCTGCCGAAACTAGTTCGGGGGAGCTGTTTTTT. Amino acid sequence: CAAETSSGELFF.

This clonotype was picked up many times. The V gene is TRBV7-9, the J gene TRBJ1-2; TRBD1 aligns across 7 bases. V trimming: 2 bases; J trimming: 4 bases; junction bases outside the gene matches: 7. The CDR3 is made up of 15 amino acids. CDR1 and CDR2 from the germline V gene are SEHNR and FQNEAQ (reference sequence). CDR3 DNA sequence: TGTGCCAGCAGCTTACAGGGGGTCCCGATCTATGGCTACACCTTC. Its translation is CASSLQGVPIYGYTF. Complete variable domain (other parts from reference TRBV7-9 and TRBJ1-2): DTGVSQNPRHKITKRGQNVTFRCDPISEHNRLYWYRQTLGQGPEFLTYFQNEAQLEKSRLLSDRFSAERPKGSFSTLEIQRTEQGDSAMYLCASSLQGVPIYGYTFGSGTRLTVV.

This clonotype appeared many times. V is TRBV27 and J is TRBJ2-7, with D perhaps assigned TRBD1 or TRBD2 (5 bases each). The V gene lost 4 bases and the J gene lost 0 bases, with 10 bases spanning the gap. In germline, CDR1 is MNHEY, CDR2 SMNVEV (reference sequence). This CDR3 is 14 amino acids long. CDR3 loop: CASSWAGSSYEQYF. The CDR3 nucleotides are TGTGCCAGCAGTTGGGCAGGGAGCTCCTACGAGCAGTACTTC.

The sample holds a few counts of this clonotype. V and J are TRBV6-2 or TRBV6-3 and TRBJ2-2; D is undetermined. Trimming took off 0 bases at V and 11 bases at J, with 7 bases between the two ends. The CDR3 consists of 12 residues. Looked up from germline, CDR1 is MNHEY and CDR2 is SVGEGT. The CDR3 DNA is TGTGCCAGCAGTTACTCGATCGGTGAGCTGTTTTTT. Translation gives CASSYSIGELFF.

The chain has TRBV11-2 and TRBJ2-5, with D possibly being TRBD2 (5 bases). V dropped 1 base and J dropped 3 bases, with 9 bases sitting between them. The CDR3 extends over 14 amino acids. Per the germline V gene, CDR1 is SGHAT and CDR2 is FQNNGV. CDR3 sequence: CASSLGRVKETQYF. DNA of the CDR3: TGTGCCAGCAGCTTAGGGCGGGTGAAAGAGACCCAGTACTTC.

This chain's CDR3 is CAWRDGAIGYGYTF. The DNA for the CDR3 is TGTGCCTGGAGGGACGGGGCAATCGGTTATGGCTACACCTTC. The chain links TRBV30 to TRBJ1-2; tentative D call: TRBD1 (5 bases). Trimming pared 3 bases from V and 5 bases from J, leaving 16 bases between. CDR3 length: 14 amino acids. The germline V gene encodes CDR1 GTSNPN and CDR2 SVGIG (reference sequence).

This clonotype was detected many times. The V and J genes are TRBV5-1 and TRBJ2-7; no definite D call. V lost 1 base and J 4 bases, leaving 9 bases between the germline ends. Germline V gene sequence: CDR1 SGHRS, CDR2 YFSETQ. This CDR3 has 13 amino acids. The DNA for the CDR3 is TGCGCCAGCAGCTTGTGGGCAGGTTACGAGCAGTACTTC. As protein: CASSLWAGYEQYF.

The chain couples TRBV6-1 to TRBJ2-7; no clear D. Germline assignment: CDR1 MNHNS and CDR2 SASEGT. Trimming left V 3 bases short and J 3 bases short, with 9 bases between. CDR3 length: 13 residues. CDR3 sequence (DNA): TGTGCCAGCAGTGACGGACGGCTCTACGAGCAGTACTTC. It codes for CASSDGRLYEQYF.

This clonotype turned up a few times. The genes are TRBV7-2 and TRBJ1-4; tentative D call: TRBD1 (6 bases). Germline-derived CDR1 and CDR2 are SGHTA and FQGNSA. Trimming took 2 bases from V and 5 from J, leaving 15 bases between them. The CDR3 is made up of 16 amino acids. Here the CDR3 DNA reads TGTGCCAGCAGCTTACCCCCGGGGGCTTCGAATGAAAAACTGTTTTTT. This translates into CASSLPPGASNEKLFF.

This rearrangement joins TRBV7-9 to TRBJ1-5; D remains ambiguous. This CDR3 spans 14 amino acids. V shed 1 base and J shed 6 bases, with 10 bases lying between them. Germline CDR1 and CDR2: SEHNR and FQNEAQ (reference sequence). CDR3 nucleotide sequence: TGTGCCAGCAGCTTAGTAGGTCCTAGTCAGCCCCAGCATTTT. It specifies CASSLVGPSQPQHF.

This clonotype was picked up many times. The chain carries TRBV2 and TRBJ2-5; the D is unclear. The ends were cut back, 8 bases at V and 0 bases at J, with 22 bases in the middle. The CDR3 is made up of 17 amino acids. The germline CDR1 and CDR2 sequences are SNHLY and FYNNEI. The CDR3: CASGTGPREAYQETQYF. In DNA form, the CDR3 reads TGTGCCAGCGGAACGGGCCCAAGGGAAGCGTACCAAGAGACCCAGTACTTC.

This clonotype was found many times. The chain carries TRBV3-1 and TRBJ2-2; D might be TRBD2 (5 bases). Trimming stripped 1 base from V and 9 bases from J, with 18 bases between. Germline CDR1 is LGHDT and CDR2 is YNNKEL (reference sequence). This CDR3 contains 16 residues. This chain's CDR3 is CASSQALAVEVRELFF. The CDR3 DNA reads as TGTGCCAGCAGCCAAGCCCTAGCCGTGGAGGTCCGGGAGCTGTTTTTT.

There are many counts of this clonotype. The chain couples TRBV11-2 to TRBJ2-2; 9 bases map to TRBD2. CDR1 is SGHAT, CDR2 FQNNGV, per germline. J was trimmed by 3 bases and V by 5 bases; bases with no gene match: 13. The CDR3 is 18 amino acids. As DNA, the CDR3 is TGTGCCAGCAGCCCACCTGGACTAGCGAGAAATTACACCGGGGAGCTGTTTTTT. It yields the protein CASSPPGLARNYTGELFF.